This T cell receptor beta chain came from a study of blood T cells in healthy people across ages. Study conclusions and caveats: Higher diversity, along with more naive CD4+ cells, distinguished long-lived donors from aged donors. Researchers judged that diversity estimates from one million T cells fell short of true values. The recorded TCR beta diversity per million T cells decreased in a roughly linear manner with age.

The authors ran a second PCR of roughly 6 to 12 cycles using a sample-barcoded 5' primer and a J-beta primer mix. TCRdb analysed the 5' RACE reads with MiXCR anew, one entry per CDR3 protein. The repertoire consists of about 2 million distinct CDR3 sequences, with around 48% occurring once and the leading ten covering over 2%. The CDR3 covers 16 residues. In germline, CDR1 is SGHVS, CDR2 FNYEAQ. J was trimmed by 4 bases and V by 3 bases; bases with no gene match: 9. This clonotype came up a few times. The antigen is not known. Investigators took about 10 milliliters of peripheral blood from every donor.

Sample: blood. The chain has TRBV7-6 and TRBJ2-5; 9 bases are a match to TRBD2. The sequence was obtained from a woman between 40 and 55 years old in good health. CDR3 loop: CASSFQGTSISETQYF. Written as DNA, the CDR3 is TGTGCCAGCAGCTTCCAAGGGACTAGCATTTCAGAGACCCAGTACTTC.